This TCR beta chain originates from a study of radiotherapy plus CTLA-4 blockade in lung cancer. Using immunoSEQ multiplex PCR, the repertoire was profiled, and TCRdb retains in-frame clones only, with some absent. In the table there are 100,000 to 150,000 clones, about four fifths of which are singletons. The material was peripheral blood, obtained from a patient treated with radiotherapy plus ipilimumab. This clonotype originated in a human donor with non-small cell lung cancer who had a partial response to radiotherapy plus ipilimumab.

In DNA form, the CDR3 reads TGTGCCAGCAGGGAGACAGGGGATAACACTGAAGCTTTCTTT. Translation gives CASRETGDNTEAFF. The chain recombines TRBV6-6 with TRBJ1-1; TRBD1 matches at 8 bases. Germline loops: CDR1 MNHNY, CDR2 SVGAGI (reference sequence). The trim removed 6 bases at V and 2 bases at J, leaving 5 bases unmatched. This CDR3 is 14 amino acids long.